Sequencing of this T cell receptor (beta chain) was carried out in a study of graft-versus-host responses after intestinal transplantation (dated by TCRdb to the early 2020s). The study in broad terms: Recipients received multivisceral, liver-intestinal, or isolated intestinal transplants. Samples from a few later patients were sequenced in-house on an Illumina MiSeq with MiXCR processing rather than by the commercial service. Donor T cell macrochimerism was defined as a peak of at least 4% donor T cells among recipient peripheral blood mononuclear cells. Graft-versus-host and host-versus-graft alloreactive T cell clones were tracked in the graft, circulation and bone marrow after intestinal transplantation using bulk TCR-beta CDR3 sequencing. The cohort enrolled about two dozen intestinal transplant recipients, one of whom was a retransplant, and a few patients without pretransplant specimens were excluded. Alloreactive clones were identified by sequencing pre-transplant mixed lymphocyte reaction products and comparing them with unstimulated pre-transplant donor and recipient T cells. Every recipient was given anti-thymocyte globulin induction, followed by approximately 3 years of maintenance tacrolimus and steroids. The full study reports these points: Peak levels of circulating GvH clones were associated with declines in HvG clones early after transplant. GvH clones were detected in recipient bone marrow, and some appeared earlier in ileal mucosa or blood, consistent with an intestinal mucosal origin. Conclusions were limited by the relatively low number and heterogeneity of intestinal transplant patients. In the allografts of patients with donor T cell macrochimerism, GvH to HvG T cell clonal ratios were high.

Measured from the cysteine to the phenylalanine, the CDR3 is 15 residues long. Here the CDR3 DNA is all that survives: 45 bases in frame from base 1. Looking up the germline V gene yields CDR1 SGDLS and CDR2 YYNGEE. Trimming at the junction amounts to 0 bases on V and 2 bases on J, and the germline ends lie 9 bases apart. Receptor libraries were prepared by the immunoSEQ multiplex PCR assay. In most patients, genomic DNA was isolated using the Qiagen DNeasy Blood and Tissue Kit and sent frozen to Adaptive Biotechnologies for TCR sequencing. For most patients, high-throughput TCR-beta CDR3 sequencing of genomic DNA was performed by Adaptive Biotechnologies. Concerning the study's data processing: Adaptive's ImmunoSEQ software supplied the TCR sequencing data for 15 to 20 patients, while MiXCR and VDJtools were used to process three other patients. To correct CD4 versus CD8 sorting errors, sequences present in both subsets at a frequency ratio below 5:1 were removed. CDR3 nucleotide sequences shared between donor and recipient were removed because the origin of such sequences could not be assigned. Alloreactive clones required at least 2-fold expansion over unstimulated cells and minimum CFSE-low frequency of 0.002% (template counts) or 0.001% (read counts). Clones detected in sequenced pre-transplant spleen, lymph node, or MLR CFSE-low populations of the donor or recipient were defined as mappable. Cumulative frequency of alloreactive clones was calculated as a percentage of all sequences weighted by copy number. TCRdb holds this immuneACCESS table with in-frame rearrangements only. Some clones are missing; in checked studies, unresolved V genes explain under half, and the rest has no known cause. The D gene and trimming were derived from the DNA, and the V and J assignments and clone size from that table. The sample includes roughly 36,000 clones, with more than 90% observed a single time. The ten largest account for 0.22% of the sample.

The time point label, as the study defines it: cells obtained before transplantation from donor or recipient. CD3+CD4+ and CD3+CD8+ populations were FACS-sorted from unstimulated pre-transplant donor and recipient cells taken from spleen or lymph nodes. To note about this clone: The antigen it binds to is not known. Base-call qualities are not available, and no considerably larger clone is one nucleotide away.

Sample: unstimulated CD8+ T cells sorted from spleen or lymph node cells, taken before transplant. The sequence was collected from a human donor who was the organ donor for an intestinal transplant. The sequence is built from TRBV9 and TRBJ2-1, with no confident D gene call. The CDR3 protein is CASSVEHSPYNEQFF. In nucleotides, the sequence is TGTGCCAGCAGCGTAGAGCATTCCCCCTACAATGAGCAGTTCTTC.